The 12 T cell receptor beta chains below come from one sample, sequenced in a study of blood T cell repertoires in COVID-19. TCRdb's table, derived via immunoSEQ multiplex PCR, lists solely in-frame clones and lacks some. The sample has 130,000 to 150,000 clones, almost 80% seen once. The sequencing sample was made of peripheral blood. These receptors were collected from a man aged 45-60 years with active or convalescent COVID-19.

This chain uses TRBV27 with TRBJ1-5, with TRBD1 matching 7 bases. Germline CDR1 and CDR2: MNHEY and SMNVEV (reference sequence). V was pared by 7 bases and J by 5 bases, with 8 bases of the junction left unmatched. CDR3 length equals 14 residues. The CDR3 region has the DNA TGTGCCAGCACCACAGGGGCCGGGGATCAGCCCCAGCATTTT. Its translation is CASTTGAGDQPQHF.

The CDR3 spells CAWSGGNTDTQYF. The CDR3 DNA is TGTGCCTGGAGTGGAGGCAACACAGATACGCAGTATTTT. The chain couples TRBV30 to TRBJ2-3; D not resolved. This CDR3 region has 13 residues. In germline, CDR1 is GTSNPN, CDR2 SVGIG (reference sequence). The V gene lost 1 base and the J gene lost 2 bases, with 7 bases spanning the gap.

This clone turned up a few times. The DNA of the CDR3 is TGTGCCAGTAGTTATGACAGGGCGGTATGGGGCACTGAAGCTTTCTTT. Its translation: CASSYDRAVWGTEAFF. The chain recombines TRBV19 with TRBJ1-1, with 7 positions matching TRBD1. CDR1 is LNHDA, CDR2 SQIVND, per germline (reference sequence). The CDR3 extends over 16 amino acids. The J segment lost 4 bases and the V segment lost 5 bases, leaving 13 bases of the junction unmatched.

The chain is built from TRBV3-1 (or the pseudogene TRBV3-2) and TRBJ2-7, with D possibly being TRBD2 (6 bases). V was shortened by 8 bases and J by 3 bases, with 14 bases between the two germline ends. Germline V gene data show CDR1 as LGHDT and CDR2 as YNNKEL (reference sequence). The CDR3 is made up of 13 amino acids. The CDR3 DNA sequence: TGTGCCAGCTTCAGCACTAGCAACTACGAGCAGTACTTC. Translation: CASFSTSNYEQYF.

The V and J genes are TRBV27 and TRBJ2-4, with D unresolved. The CDR3 is 15 residues long. Trimming stripped 5 bases from V and 7 bases from J, with 18 bases between. Germline CDR1 and CDR2: MNHEY and SMNVEV (reference sequence). The CDR3 nucleotides read TGTGCCAGCAGTGCCAACTCCCAGGCATGGAACATTCAGTACTTC. Translated, it gives CASSANSQAWNIQYF.

This clone was counted a single time. The rearrangement joins TRBV19 to TRBJ1-4; the match to TRBD1 covers 10 bases. J gave up 5 bases and V 8 bases, and 2 bases lay outside the gene matches. Germline V gene sequence: CDR1 LNHDA, CDR2 SQIVND (reference sequence). The length of the CDR3 is 13 residues. The CDR3 spells CASRDRGNEKLFF. The CDR3 coding sequence is TGTGCCAGTCGGGACAGGGGAAATGAAAAACTGTTTTTT.

This clone was seen just once. The V call is TRBV15, the J call TRBJ1-3; D may be TRBD1 (5 bases). CDR1 is LNHNV and CDR2 is YYDKDF in the germline V gene (reference sequence). V lost 5 bases and J lost 8, with 10 bases in between. This CDR3 has 12 residues. CDR3 in amino acids: CATSQLGDTIYF. The CDR3 DNA is TGTGCCACCAGCCAATTAGGGGACACCATATATTTT.

This chain connects TRBV7-3 to TRBJ1-4; D remains ambiguous. Germline lookup yields CDR1 SGHTA and CDR2 FQGTGA. V was trimmed by 0 bases and J by 5 bases, leaving 4 bases between them. This CDR3 spans 13 amino acids. CDR3 loop: CASSLTRNEKLFF. In DNA, the CDR3 is TGTGCCAGCAGCTTAACCAGAAATGAAAAACTGTTTTTT. Based on the CDR3 plus reference TRBV7-3 and TRBJ1-4, the full variable domain is GAGVSQTPSNKVTEKGKYVELRCDPISGHTALYWYRQSLGQGPEFLIYFQGTGAADDSGLPNDRFFAVRPEGSVSTLKIQRTERGDSAVYLCASSLTRNEKLFFGSGTQLSVL.

The rearrangement uses TRBV27 and TRBJ2-2, with TRBD1 matching over 10 bases. This CDR3 has 14 amino acids. The germline gives CDR1 MNHEY, CDR2 SMNVEV (reference sequence). With V trimmed by 6 bases and J by 5 bases, 3 bases remained unmatched. CDR3 loop: CASRWTGGTGELFF. CDR3 sequence (DNA): TGTGCCAGCAGGTGGACAGGGGGGACCGGGGAGCTGTTTTTT.

The chain is built from TRBV7-3 and TRBJ2-1; D perhaps matches TRBD1 (5 bases). Between the trimmed V and J ends, which lost 3 bases and 10 bases, there was a span of 10 bases. CDR3 length: 12 residues. CDR1 SGHTA and CDR2 FQGTGA come from the germline V gene. The CDR3 sequence is CASSFPQGEQFF. In DNA, the CDR3 is TGTGCCAGCAGCTTTCCGCAGGGAGAGCAGTTCTTC.

This rearrangement joins TRBV3-1 (or the pseudogene TRBV3-2) to TRBJ2-5; unclear D gene. The ends were cut back, 1 base at V and 5 bases at J, with 11 bases in the middle. Looked up from germline, CDR1 is LGHDT and CDR2 is YNNKEL (reference sequence). The CDR3 spans 14 residues. The CDR3: CASSQAWAEETQYF. The DNA for the CDR3 is TGTGCCAGCAGCCAAGCATGGGCAGAGGAGACCCAGTACTTC.

This clone was picked up a small number of times. The CDR3 loop reads CASSIGQGNQPQHF. The CDR3 nucleotides are TGCGCCAGCAGCATCGGACAGGGAAATCAGCCCCAGCATTTT. The V call is TRBV5-1, the J call TRBJ1-5, with 8 bases aligning to TRBD1. CDR3 length: 14 residues. Germline V CDR1 and CDR2: SGHRS, YFSETQ. V shed 4 bases and J 4 bases; nucleotides not matched to a gene: 4.